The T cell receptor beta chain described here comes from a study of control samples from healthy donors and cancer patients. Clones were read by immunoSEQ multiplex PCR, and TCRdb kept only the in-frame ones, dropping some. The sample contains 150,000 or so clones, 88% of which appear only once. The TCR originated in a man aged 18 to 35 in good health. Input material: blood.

DNA of the CDR3: TGTGCCTGGATCCTCATGAACACTGAAGCTTTCTTT. The encoded protein is CAWILMNTEAFF. The chain couples TRBV30 to TRBJ1-1, with unresolved D. Germline CDR1 and CDR2: GTSNPN and SVGIG (reference sequence). The CDR3 loop spans 12 amino acids. V was pared by 4 bases and J by 0 bases, with 6 bases between.